This passage covers 15 T cell receptor beta chains from one sample sequenced in a study of tumor-infiltrating lymphocytes in localized non-small cell lung cancer (dated by TCRdb to the early 2020s). The library was made by the immunoSEQ multiplex PCR assay. TCRdb re-hosts the immuneACCESS table, in-frame sequences only. Its copies lack some clones; in the studies checked, an unresolved V gene accounts for under half of them, and the cause for the rest is not known. For this sample there are around 12,000 clones; around four fifths appear just once. The ten most abundant clones make up around 12% of the sample. Sequencing was done on a sample of uninvolved lung tissue not adjacent to the tumor. The receptors originated from a human donor with non-small cell lung cancer.

V usage is TRBV5-1 and J usage is TRBJ2-3; TRBD2 matches at 13 bases. CDR1 is SGHRS and CDR2 is YFSETQ in the germline V gene. The CDR3 totals 18 residues. Trimming cost V 0 bases and J 2 bases; bases outside gene matches: 6. The CDR3 here is CASSLAGTSGANTDTQYF. CDR3 DNA sequence: TGCGCCAGCAGCTTGGCTGGGACTAGCGGGGCGAACACAGATACGCAGTATTTT.

This rearrangement joins TRBV10-1 to TRBJ2-7; 12 bases agree with TRBD2. CDR3 length: 17 amino acids. V shed 3 bases and J 3 bases; nucleotides not matched to a gene: 9. The germline V gene encodes CDR1 WNHNN and CDR2 SYGVQD (reference sequence). For the CDR3, the DNA is TGCGCCAGCAGTGAATCTAGCGGGGGGGAGTTGGGCTACGAGCAGTACTTC. Translating it yields CASSESSGGELGYEQYF.

CDR3 nucleotide sequence: TGTGCCGGATCAGGACAGAACACCGGGGAGCTGTTTTTT. Amino acids: CAGSGQNTGELFF. The chain joins TRBV6-1 to TRBJ2-2; D may be TRBD1 (5 bases). Germline values: CDR1 MNHNS, CDR2 SASEGT. The CDR3 sequence is 13 residues long. Trimming left V 11 bases short and J 1 base short, with 11 bases between.

V gene TRBV5-6 combines with J gene TRBJ2-4, with D maybe TRBD2 (5 bases). V was trimmed by 0 bases and J by 0 bases, leaving 7 bases between them. Germline CDR1 and CDR2: SGHDT and YYEEEE. The CDR3 sequence is 15 residues long. The DNA for the CDR3 is TGTGCCAGCAGCTTGGGGGAGCTAGCCAAAAACATTCAGTACTTC. Protein: CASSLGELAKNIQYF.

The chain joins TRBV9 to TRBJ2-2; TRBD1 is a possible D gene (5 bases). Germline V lookup: CDR1 SGDLS, CDR2 YYNGEE. The V end lost 0 bases, the J end lost 2 bases, and 17 bases lay between the germline ends. The CDR3 spans 18 residues. In nucleotides, the CDR3 is TGTGCCAGCAGCGTAGGCCCAGCAGGGCCACCAAACACCGGGGAGCTGTTTTTT. This translates into CASSVGPAGPPNTGELFF. The full variable domain, with the rest looked up from reference TRBV9 and TRBJ2-2, is DSGVTQTPKHLITATGQRVTLRCSPRSGDLSVYWYQQSLDQGLQFLIQYYNGEERAKGNILERFSAQQFPDLHSELNLSSLELGDSALYFCASSVGPAGPPNTGELFFGEGSRLTVL.

The CDR3 sequence is CASRRDRVSYEQYF. The CDR3 coding sequence is TGTGCCAGCAGGAGGGACAGGGTATCCTACGAGCAGTACTTC. V is TRBV6-5 and J is TRBJ2-7, with 9 bases aligning to TRBD1. With 6 bases clipped from V and 1 base from J, the junction kept 4 bases outside the gene matches. The CDR3 is 14 residues long. Germline CDR1 and CDR2: MNHEY and SVGAGI.

This clone has just a few counts. This sequence joins TRBV5-4 and TRBJ1-1; 11 bases agree with TRBD1. The CDR3 contains 14 residues. Germline values: CDR1 SGHNT, CDR2 YYREEE (reference sequence). The trim removed 3 bases at V and 4 bases at J, leaving 2 bases unmatched. The CDR3 is CASSSGTGGTEAFF. The CDR3 coding sequence is TGTGCCAGCAGCTCCGGGACAGGGGGCACTGAAGCTTTCTTT. Drawing the rest from reference TRBV5-4 and TRBJ1-1, the complete variable domain is ETGVTQSPTHLIKTRGQQVTLRCSSQSGHNTVSWYQQALGQGPQFIFQYYREEENGRGNFPPRFSGLQFPNYSSELNVNALELDDSALYLCASSSGTGGTEAFFGQGTRLTVV.

The V call is TRBV6-5, the J call TRBJ2-5, with 9 bases that match TRBD2. Germline lookup yields CDR1 MNHEY and CDR2 SVGAGI. V dropped 6 bases and J dropped 3; count of bases not matched to a gene: 5. The CDR3 runs to 14 residues. The CDR3 bases are TGTGCCAGCAGGGGCGGGGGGGCCGAAGAGACCCAGTACTTC. This codes for CASRGGGAEETQYF.

V gene TRBV12-5 combines with J gene TRBJ1-4, with 7 bases identical to TRBD1. J gave up 3 bases and V 4 bases, and 2 bases lay outside the gene matches. Germline loops: CDR1 LGHNT, CDR2 FRNRAP. The CDR3 has 14 residues. The CDR3 DNA reads TGTGCTAGTGGTTCAGGGGGGTCTAATGAAAAACTGTTTTTT. Translated, it gives CASGSGGSNEKLFF. The whole variable domain, filled in from reference TRBV12-5 and TRBJ1-4, reads DARVTQTPRHKVTEMGQEVTMRCQPILGHNTVFWYRQTMMQGLELLAYFRNRAPLDDSGMPKDRFSAEMPDATLATLKIQPSEPRDSAVYFCASGSGGSNEKLFFGSGTQLSVL.

The rearrangement joins TRBV28 to TRBJ1-2; TRBD1 matches at 11 bases. Losses at the gene ends were 8 bases for V and 5 bases for J; bases not matched to a gene: 10. There are 15 residues in the CDR3. The V gene's germline CDR1 is MDHEN and CDR2 SYDVKM. The CDR3 sequence: CASFPAGTGGYGYTF. DNA of the CDR3: TGTGCCAGCTTCCCAGCCGGGACAGGGGGGTATGGCTACACCTTC.

This clone showed up just once. The chain combines TRBV19 with TRBJ1-1; TRBD1 aligns across 8 bases. CDR1 LNHDA and CDR2 SQIVND come from the germline V gene (reference sequence). V lost 5 bases and J lost 2; bases outside the gene matches: 4. This CDR3 contains 14 residues. The DNA of the CDR3 is TGTGCCAGTAGTCCGGACAGGGACAACACTGAAGCTTTCTTT. It codes for CASSPDRDNTEAFF.

The chain has TRBV11-3 and TRBJ1-1; no firm D call. The V end lost 5 bases, the J end lost 5 bases, and 6 bases lay between the germline ends. The CDR3 consists of 11 residues. CDR1 is SGHNT and CDR2 is YENEEA in the germline V gene. As DNA, the CDR3 is TGTGCCAGCAGCGGTAGGACTGAAGCTTTCTTT. Its protein is CASSGRTEAFF.

CDR3 region: CASSSGPGYTF. CDR3 bases: TGTGCCAGCAGTTCAGGGCCTGGCTACACCTTC. V is TRBV6-5 and J is TRBJ1-2; D is possibly TRBD1 (5 bases). The CDR3 consists of 11 residues. Trimming cost V 4 bases and J 7 bases, with 7 bases left between them. The germline gives CDR1 MNHEY, CDR2 SVGAGI.

The rearrangement uses TRBV5-1 and TRBJ2-1, with D perhaps being TRBD1 or TRBD2 (5 bases each). There are 18 residues in the CDR3. Between the trimmed V and J ends, which lost 3 bases and 2 bases, there was a span of 21 bases. The germline V gene has CDR1 SGHRS and CDR2 YFSETQ. The CDR3 region has the DNA TGCGCCAGCAGCTCCCGGGACGAAACCTTCAATCCCTACAATGAGCAGTTCTTC. Encoded protein: CASSSRDETFNPYNEQFF.

The chain couples TRBV25-1 to TRBJ2-2; 7 bases align to TRBD1. CDR1 and CDR2 from the germline V gene are MGHDK and SYGVNS. The CDR3 covers 16 residues. Germline trimming cut 5 bases from V and 0 bases from J; bases unmatched to any gene: 6. This CDR3 is CASSLRTGANTGELFF. In DNA form, the CDR3 reads TGTGCCAGCAGTCTCCGGACAGGCGCGAACACCGGGGAGCTGTTTTTT. Based on the CDR3 plus reference TRBV25-1 and TRBJ2-2, the full variable domain is EADIYQTPRYLVIGTGKKITLECSQTMGHDKMYWYQQDPGMELHLIHYSYGVNSTEKGDLSSESTVSRIRTEHFPLTLESARPSHTSQYLCASSLRTGANTGELFFGEGSRLTVL.